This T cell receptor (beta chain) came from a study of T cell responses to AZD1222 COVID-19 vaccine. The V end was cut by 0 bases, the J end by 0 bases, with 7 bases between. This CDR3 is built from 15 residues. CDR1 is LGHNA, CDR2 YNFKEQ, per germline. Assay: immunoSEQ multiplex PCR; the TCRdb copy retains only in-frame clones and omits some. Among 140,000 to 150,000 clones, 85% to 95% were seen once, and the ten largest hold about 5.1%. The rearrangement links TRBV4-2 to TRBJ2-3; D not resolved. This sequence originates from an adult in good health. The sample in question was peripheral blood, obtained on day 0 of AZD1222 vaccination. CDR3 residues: CASSQDSISTDTQYF. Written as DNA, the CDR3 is TGTGCCAGCAGCCAAGATTCAATCAGCACAGATACGCAGTATTTT.